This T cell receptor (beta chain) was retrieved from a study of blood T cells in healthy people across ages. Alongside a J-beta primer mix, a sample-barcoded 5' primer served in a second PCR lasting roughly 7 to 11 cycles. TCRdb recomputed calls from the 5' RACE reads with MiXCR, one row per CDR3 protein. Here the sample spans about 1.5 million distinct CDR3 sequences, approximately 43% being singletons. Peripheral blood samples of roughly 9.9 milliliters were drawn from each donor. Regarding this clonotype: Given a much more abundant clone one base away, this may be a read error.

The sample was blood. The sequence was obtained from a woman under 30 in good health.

CDR3 residues: CAISLPYNEQFF. CDR3 DNA: TGCGCCATCAGCCTACCTTACAATGAGCAGTTCTTC. The chain uses TRBV5-1 and TRBJ2-1; D unresolved. The CDR3 consists of 12 residues. CDR1 is SGHRS and CDR2 is YFSETQ in the germline V gene.